Listed here are 19 T cell receptor beta chains from one sample, sequenced in a study of cytomegalovirus exposure and HLA in healthy donors. It was with 60 Vbeta and 13 Jbeta primers that the PCR ran. TCRdb keeps only in-frame clones here, not all; method: immunoSEQ multiplex PCR. Counted here are around 130,000 clones, less than 75% occurring once; the ten biggest clones make up more than 2%. Sample: PBMCs. These receptors all come from a woman in her forties in good health and CMV-seropositive.

The rearrangement links TRBV4-3 to TRBJ2-7, with a weak D call TRBD2 (6 bases). Trimming stripped 1 base from V and 4 bases from J, with 14 bases between. Germline V gene lookup returns CDR1 LGHNA and CDR2 YSLEER. This CDR3 spans 15 amino acids. The CDR3 DNA reads TGCGCCAGCAGCCAAGTAGTTGGAGCGGGTTACGAGCAGTACTTC. It specifies CASSQVVGAGYEQYF.

The J gene is TRBJ1-1, the V gene TRBV6-1; 8 nucleotides line up with TRBD1. Trimming at V came to 7 bases and at J to 5 bases, leaving 9 bases not matched to a gene. The CDR3 sequence is 14 residues long. The germline CDR1 and CDR2 sequences are MNHNS and SASEGT. The CDR3 DNA reads as TGTGCCAGCACCGCGGACAGGGCATGGACTGAAGCTTTCTTT. It specifies CASTADRAWTEAFF.

This chain joins TRBV19 and TRBJ2-1; D perhaps matches TRBD1 (6 bases). Germline-derived CDR1 and CDR2 are LNHDA and SQIVND (reference sequence). Trimming removed 4 bases from V and 0 bases from J, with 10 bases in between. The length of the CDR3 is 15 residues. CDR3 sequence reads: CASSTLGGSYNEQFF. The DNA of the CDR3 is TGTGCCAGTAGTACATTAGGGGGCTCCTACAATGAGCAGTTCTTC.

V usage is TRBV21-1 and J usage is TRBJ2-3; the listed D gene, TRBD1, was not tested against the DNA. TRBV21-1 is tagged as a pseudogene. The CDR3 is made up of 18 amino acids. CDR3 in DNA: TGTGCCAGCAGCAAAGCCGCCGGACAGTACAAGACCACAGATACGCAGTATTTT. Amino acids: CASSKAAGQYKTTDTQYF.

The CDR3 here is CASSLDREETQYF. The CDR3 coding sequence is TGTGCCAGTAGCCTCGACAGGGAAGAGACCCAGTACTTC. This chain joins TRBV19 and TRBJ2-5; 7 bases align to TRBD1. Germline V gene lookup returns CDR1 LNHDA and CDR2 SQIVND (reference sequence). The CDR3 runs to 13 residues. The V gene end was trimmed by 6 bases and the J gene end by 3 bases; junction bases not matched to a gene: 4.

The chain has TRBV2 and TRBJ2-4, with 12 positions matching TRBD2. The CDR3 runs 19 residues. V shed 3 bases, J shed 0 bases, and the junction held 9 bases outside the gene matches. Germline CDR1 and CDR2: SNHLY and FYNNEI. The CDR3 nucleotides are TGTGCCAGCAGTGACTTGGGACTAGCGGGTCGTGAAGCCAAAAACATTCAGTACTTC. It translates to CASSDLGLAGREAKNIQYF.

The gene calls are TRBV4-2 and TRBJ2-1; a weak D match, TRBD2 (6 bases). V lost 0 bases, J lost 10 bases, and 25 bases lay in between. This CDR3 spans 18 amino acids. Looked up from germline, CDR1 is LGHNA and CDR2 is YNFKEQ. The CDR3 DNA reads as TGTGCCAGCAGCCAAGATTTGGGAGGCGGGAACCTCCCAGTAGAGCAGTTCTTC. It translates to CASSQDLGGGNLPVEQFF.

CDR3 nucleotide sequence: TGTGCCAGCAGTTACGGAACTAACAATGAGCAGTTCTTC. Translated: CASSYGTNNEQFF. The V and J genes are TRBV6-5 and TRBJ2-1; D uncertain. Germline V lookup: CDR1 MNHEY, CDR2 SVGAGI. CDR3 length: 13 residues. Trimming removed 2 bases at V and 5 bases at J, with 7 bases between.

Comments on this clone: Germline is not matched at one junction end, which may reflect a read error. The chain has TRBV7-3 and TRBJ1-1, with 10 bases lining up with TRBD1. The CDR3 contains 14 residues. CDR1 and CDR2 from the germline V gene are SGHTA and FQGTGA. CDR3 sequence: CASSQGQGGTEAFF. The CDR3 coding sequence is TGCGCCAGCAGCCAAGGACAGGGGGGGACTGAAGCTTTCTTT.

This clone was counted a few times. The chain uses TRBV25-1 and TRBJ1-1; no clear D. The V end lost 3 bases, the J end lost 0 bases, and 8 bases lay between the germline ends. Germline V gene data show CDR1 as MGHDK and CDR2 as SYGVNS. The CDR3 is 14 residues long. The CDR3 loop is CASSDTALNTEAFF. The CDR3 bases are TGTGCCAGCAGTGACACAGCCTTGAACACTGAAGCTTTCTTT.

This chain uses TRBV28 with TRBJ1-6, with D unclear. CDR1 is MDHEN and CDR2 is SYDVKM in the germline V gene. The CDR3 is made up of 13 amino acids. Trimming removed 8 bases from V and 14 bases from J, with 19 bases in between. The DNA for the CDR3 is TGTGCCAGCGTGGCGGGCGACTCCCCCACCCTCCACTTT. Translating it yields CASVAGDSPTLHF. The complete variable domain, with remaining parts taken from reference TRBV28 and TRBJ1-6, reads DVKVTQSSRYLVKRTGEKVFLECVQDMDHENMFWYRQDPGLGLRLIYFSYDVKMKEKGDIPEGYSVSREKKERFSLILESASTNQTSMYLCASVAGDSPTLHFGNGTRLTVT.

This clone has a handful of counts. The V and J genes are TRBV14 and TRBJ1-2; D perhaps matches TRBD1 (6 bases). The CDR3 runs to 13 residues. V lost 1 base and J lost 8, with 11 bases in between. Germline V CDR1 and CDR2: SGHDN, FVKESK. The CDR3 sequence is CASSQAGDRGYTF. CDR3 nucleotides: TGTGCCAGCAGCCAAGCAGGGGATCGCGGCTACACCTTC.

This chain connects TRBV2 to TRBJ2-3; 10 bases align to TRBD2. The CDR3 loop spans 16 amino acids. With 4 bases clipped from V and 0 bases from J, the junction kept 4 bases outside the gene matches. The germline V gene has CDR1 SNHLY and CDR2 FYNNEI. The chain's CDR3 is CASSVTSGVSTDTQYF. The CDR3 DNA follows: TGTGCCAGCAGTGTTACTAGCGGGGTCAGCACAGATACGCAGTATTTT.

This chain joins TRBV30 and TRBJ1-6, with 7 nucleotides matching TRBD1. This CDR3 has 15 residues. Germline assignment: CDR1 GTSNPN and CDR2 SVGIG (reference sequence). Trimming cost V 4 bases and J 10 bases; bases outside gene matches: 13. CDR3 protein: CAWTRRPGGWSPLHF. The CDR3 DNA is TGTGCCTGGACACGTCGTCCAGGGGGATGGTCACCCCTCCACTTT.

The chain is built from TRBV29-1 and TRBJ2-2, with 8 bases matching TRBD1. The CDR3 is made up of 13 amino acids. From germline, CDR1 is SQVTM and CDR2 ANQGSEA. V dropped 7 bases and J dropped 5; count of bases not matched to a gene: 6. CDR3 loop: CSAGQGSTGELFF. CDR3 in DNA: TGCAGCGCCGGACAGGGCTCTACCGGGGAGCTGTTTTTT.

The chain carries TRBV7-9 and TRBJ2-1, with TRBD2 matching 8 bases. This CDR3 comprises 15 residues. Unmatched junction bases numbered 7, after V lost 5 bases and J lost 4 bases. Germline lookup yields CDR1 SEHNR and CDR2 FQNEAQ (reference sequence). CDR3 loop: CASSPLAGSYNEQFF. CDR3 DNA sequence: TGTGCCAGCAGCCCCTTAGCGGGATCTTACAATGAGCAGTTCTTC.

The chain employs TRBV19 and TRBJ2-7; 12 bases align to TRBD1. Germline lookup yields CDR1 LNHDA and CDR2 SQIVND (reference sequence). This CDR3 spans 16 amino acids. V lost 3 bases, J lost 5 bases, and 8 bases stayed unmatched. The CDR3 DNA reads TGTGCCAGTAGTATTTATGGGACAGGGGGCCTGAACGAGCAGTACTTC. Encoded protein: CASSIYGTGGLNEQYF.

The CDR3 DNA is TGTGCCAGTAGCGATCCAAGAGGGGGCACATCAGACACCATATATTTT. Translation gives CASSDPRGGTSDTIYF. The chain joins TRBV19 to TRBJ1-3, with 7 bases fitting TRBD1. The germline gives CDR1 LNHDA, CDR2 SQIVND (reference sequence). The CDR3 covers 16 residues. V lost 6 bases, J lost 8 bases, and 16 bases stayed unmatched. The variable domain in full, with the rest retrieved from reference TRBV19 and TRBJ1-3, is DGGITQSPKYLFRKEGQNVTLSCEQNLNHDAMYWYRQDPGQGLRLIYYSQIVNDFQKGDIAEGYSVSREKKESFPLTVTSAQKNPTAFYLCASSDPRGGTSDTIYFGEGSWLTVV.

This sequence joins TRBV19 and TRBJ2-7, with 9 bases identical to TRBD2. Germline lookup yields CDR1 LNHDA and CDR2 SQIVND (reference sequence). There are 14 residues in the CDR3. After removal of 5 bases from V and 1 base from J, the junction contained 3 bases not matched to a gene. The CDR3, as DNA: TGTGCCAGTAGTCGCAGCGGGGGGTCCTACGAGCAGTACTTC. Its translation: CASSRSGGSYEQYF.